This TCR beta chain was recovered during a study of OX40 agonist ivuxolimab in advanced cancers. As to this clone: Its cognate antigen is unknown.

Study outcomes and limitations: Relative to CD4+ cells, CD8+ T cells on average had more expanded clones.

Clones were read by immunoSEQ multiplex PCR, and TCRdb kept only the in-frame ones, dropping some. This sample yields nearly 25,000 clones, of which around 77% are seen a single time; roughly 12% belongs to the top ten. V lost 0 bases and J lost 4; bases outside the gene matches: 4. The CDR3 covers 16 residues. Germline CDR1 and CDR2: SGHNT and YYREEE (reference sequence). V usage is TRBV5-4 and J usage is TRBJ2-2; 9 bases are shared with TRBD1. The clonotype originates from an adult with an advanced solid tumor such as melanoma, head and neck, liver or kidney cancer. Source: CD4+ or CD8+ T cells sorted from blood, taken in a trial of the OX40 agonist ivuxolimab. This CDR3 reads CASSLDRGLGTGELFF. As DNA, the CDR3 is TGTGCCAGCAGCTTGGACAGGGGGCTAGGCACCGGGGAGCTGTTTTTT.